Presented here are 14 T cell receptor beta chains from one specimen sequenced in a study of OX40 agonist ivuxolimab in advanced cancers. Sequenced by immunoSEQ multiplex PCR; TCRdb stores in-frame clones only, minus some. This table has approximately 84,000 clones, about 90% appearing once. Source: CD4+ or CD8+ T cells sorted from blood, taken in a trial of the OX40 agonist ivuxolimab. The source of these receptors is an adult with an advanced solid tumor such as melanoma, head and neck, liver or kidney cancer.

The chain is built from TRBV5-6 and TRBJ2-2; D gene unclear. V shed 4 bases and J shed 2 bases, with 12 bases lying between them. Germline loops: CDR1 SGHDT, CDR2 YYEEEE. The CDR3 totals 15 residues. Here the CDR3 DNA reads TGTGCCAGCAGCACCCTCGACAAAAACACCGGGGAGCTGTTTTTT. The encoded protein is CASSTLDKNTGELFF.

This chain links TRBV6-5 with TRBJ2-3; no definite D call. The CDR3 is made up of 11 amino acids. The germline V gene encodes CDR1 MNHEY and CDR2 SVGAGI. V was pared by 7 bases and J by 0 bases, with 2 bases between. The CDR3 region is CASKSTDTQYF. For the CDR3, the DNA is TGTGCCAGCAAGAGCACAGATACGCAGTATTTT.

The chain links TRBV6-1 to TRBJ1-1, with a tentative D call TRBD1 (5 bases). The CDR3 consists of 14 residues. V was trimmed by 7 bases and J by 1 base, leaving 13 bases between them. CDR1 is MNHNS, CDR2 SASEGT, per germline. CDR3 loop: CASTIDRPNTEAFF. CDR3 coding DNA: TGTGCCAGCACTATCGACAGACCGAACACTGAAGCTTTCTTT.

In its sample, this clone is medium-sized. The chain recombines TRBV7-9 with TRBJ2-1, with D hard to call. Germline CDR1 is SEHNR and CDR2 is FQNEAQ (reference sequence). Between the trimmed V and J ends, which lost 2 bases and 5 bases, there was a span of 7 bases. The CDR3 sequence is 13 residues long. The CDR3 DNA follows: TGTGCCAGCAGCTTAATCGGTGACAATGAGCAGTTCTTC. Translation gives CASSLIGDNEQFF.

The chain combines TRBV30 with TRBJ1-2, with D uncertain. Germline V gene data show CDR1 as GTSNPN and CDR2 as SVGIG (reference sequence). Trimming left V 3 bases short and J 5 bases short, with 16 bases between. This CDR3 is built from 14 residues. The CDR3 sequence: CAWSYADVPYGYTF. Written as DNA, the CDR3 is TGTGCCTGGAGCTACGCAGACGTTCCTTATGGCTACACCTTC.

The V gene is TRBV7-9, the J gene TRBJ1-2; 8 positions match TRBD1. Germline values: CDR1 SEHNR, CDR2 FQNEAQ (reference sequence). Unmatched junction bases numbered 10, after V lost 5 bases and J lost 2 bases. This CDR3 spans 16 amino acids. The CDR3: CASSNPGQESNYGYTF. The CDR3 DNA is TGTGCCAGCAGCAATCCGGGACAGGAATCGAACTATGGCTACACCTTC.

In this sample, this clone turned up once. The genes are TRBV5-1 and TRBJ1-6; 7 nucleotides align to TRBD1. Trimming at V came to 0 bases and at J to 8 bases, leaving 5 bases not matched to a gene. This CDR3 spans 15 amino acids. Germline-derived CDR1 and CDR2 are SGHRS and YFSETQ. As DNA, the CDR3 is TGCGCCAGCAGCTTGGGACAGGGAGGATATTCACCCCTCCACTTT. This sequence encodes CASSLGQGGYSPLHF.

This chain links TRBV7-9 with TRBJ1-6, with D unresolved. The CDR3 totals 13 residues. Deletions cut 6 bases from V and 0 bases from J, with 3 bases between. From germline, CDR1 is SEHNR and CDR2 FQNEAQ (reference sequence). CDR3 bases: TGTGCCAGCAGTCTCTCCTATAATTCACCCCTCCACTTT. This codes for CASSLSYNSPLHF. Full variable domain (rest looked up from reference TRBV7-9 and TRBJ1-6): DTGVSQNPRHKITKRGQNVTFRCDPISEHNRLYWYRQTLGQGPEFLTYFQNEAQLEKSRLLSDRFSAERPKGSFSTLEIQRTEQGDSAMYLCASSLSYNSPLHFGNGTRLTVT.

V and J are TRBV6-6 and TRBJ2-5; D gene ambiguous. The ends were cut back, 2 bases at V and 5 bases at J, with 9 bases in the middle. Germline CDR1 MNHNY, CDR2 SVGAGI (reference sequence). This CDR3 spans 13 amino acids. The CDR3 loop reads CASSYGLMETQYF. The CDR3 nucleotides read TGTGCCAGCAGTTACGGGCTTATGGAGACCCAGTACTTC.

The chain employs TRBV28 and TRBJ2-3; D perhaps matches TRBD1 (5 bases). The CDR3 is 15 amino acids. Germline lookup yields CDR1 MDHEN and CDR2 SYDVKM. V was trimmed by 2 bases and J by 3 bases, leaving 12 bases between them. Written as DNA, the CDR3 is TGTGCCAGCAGTTTACGAAGGGGCGTTACAGATACGCAGTATTTT. Translation gives CASSLRRGVTDTQYF. Drawing the rest from reference TRBV28 and TRBJ2-3, the complete variable domain is DVKVTQSSRYLVKRTGEKVFLECVQDMDHENMFWYRQDPGLGLRLIYFSYDVKMKEKGDIPEGYSVSREKKERFSLILESASTNQTSMYLCASSLRRGVTDTQYFGPGTRLTVL.

Only one count was recorded for this clone. This chain uses TRBV19 with TRBJ2-7; D tentatively fits TRBD1 or TRBD2 (5 bases each). This CDR3 spans 14 amino acids. Germline V gene lookup returns CDR1 LNHDA and CDR2 SQIVND (reference sequence). V was pared by 3 bases and J by 4 bases, with 13 bases between. The CDR3 region has the DNA TGTGCCAGTAGTATGTTGGGACGGACGTACGAGCAGTACTTC. This translates into CASSMLGRTYEQYF.

The chain recombines TRBV27 with TRBJ2-7; 8 bases map to TRBD2. The germline V gene encodes CDR1 MNHEY and CDR2 SMNVEV (reference sequence). CDR3 length: 14 amino acids. With 3 bases clipped from V and 3 bases from J, the junction kept 4 bases outside the gene matches. The CDR3 region is CASSFGTRVYEQYF. CDR3 DNA sequence: TGTGCCAGCAGTTTTGGGACTAGGGTCTACGAGCAGTACTTC.

To note about this clone: Compared with germline, one end of the junction differs, possibly owing to a read error. V usage is TRBV4-1 and J usage is TRBJ2-1; D remains unclear. The CDR3 is 11 amino acids. Looked up from germline, CDR1 is MGHRA and CDR2 is YSYEKL. CDR3 sequence: CASSRSDEQFF. CDR3 DNA sequence: TGTGCCAGCAGCCGGAGCGATGAGCAGTTCTTC.

In regard to this clone: Additional DNA sequences in this sample encode the identical CDR3. This chain connects TRBV10-3 to TRBJ2-7; 8 bases align to TRBD1. The J segment lost 3 bases and the V segment lost 5 bases, leaving 3 bases of the junction unmatched. Germline CDR1 reads ENHRY; CDR2 reads SYGVKD. CDR3 length: 13 residues. CDR3 amino acids: CAISPGQGYEQYF. CDR3 coding DNA: TGTGCCATCAGTCCCGGACAGGGCTACGAGCAGTACTTC.